These 21 T cell receptor beta chains originate from one sample sequenced in a study of T cell changes during pregnancy in multiple sclerosis. TCRdb's table, derived via immunoSEQ multiplex PCR, lists solely in-frame clones and lacks some. The table has approximately 49,000 clones, almost 95% seen once. The sequences come from peripheral blood, collected after pregnancy. The receptors here all came from a female donor with multiple sclerosis, enrolled in a pregnancy study.

The chain has TRBV18 and TRBJ1-4, with D perhaps TRBD1 (6 bases). V lost 0 bases and J lost 8, with 10 bases in between. This CDR3 has 14 residues. The germline V gene has CDR1 KGHSH and CDR2 LQKENI. CDR3 loop: CASSPPGAGEKLFF. The CDR3 coding sequence is TGTGCCAGCTCACCACCGGGGGCCGGGGAAAAACTGTTTTTT.

This chain links TRBV4-3 with TRBJ2-1; 9 bases are shared with TRBD2. Germline CDR1 is LGHNA and CDR2 is YSLEER. The CDR3 spans 18 residues. The junction had 11 bases not matched to a gene; V was cut back by 0 bases and J by 5 bases. The CDR3 protein is CASSQENLAGPGDNEQFF. DNA for the CDR3: TGCGCCAGCAGCCAAGAGAATCTAGCGGGGCCGGGGGACAATGAGCAGTTCTTC.

The V and J genes are TRBV4-3 and TRBJ2-1, with a tentative D call TRBD1 (6 bases). Trimming left V 1 base short and J 9 bases short, with 22 bases between. CDR3 size: 17 residues. Germline CDR1 reads LGHNA; CDR2 reads YSLEER. CDR3 residues: CASSQGYTGQLGGEQFF. The CDR3 region has the DNA TGCGCCAGCAGCCAAGGGTATACGGGACAACTGGGCGGTGAGCAGTTCTTC.

The chain is built from TRBV14 and TRBJ1-1, with a possible D match to TRBD1 (5 bases). CDR1 is SGHDN and CDR2 is FVKESK in the germline V gene. The CDR3 has 15 amino acids. With 0 bases removed from V and 4 bases from J, the gap between germline ends came to 12 bases. CDR3 DNA: TGTGCCAGCAGCCAAGACAGGGCGGGGAGCACTGAAGCTTTCTTT. As protein: CASSQDRAGSTEAFF.

This rearrangement joins TRBV7-2 to TRBJ2-7; perhaps TRBD1 as D (5 bases). Germline V lookup: CDR1 SGHTA, CDR2 FQGNSA. The CDR3 consists of 15 residues. Between the trimmed V and J ends, which lost 3 bases and 2 bases, there was a span of 14 bases. CDR3 DNA sequence: TGTGCCAGCAGCTTGCATAGGGGCGATACCTACGAGCAGTACTTC. Protein sequence: CASSLHRGDTYEQYF.

The rearrangement joins TRBV9 to TRBJ1-1; 7 bases are a match to TRBD1. The length of the CDR3 is 16 residues. After removal of 4 bases from V and 1 base from J, the junction contained 10 bases not matched to a gene. CDR1 is SGDLS, CDR2 YYNGEE, per germline. The CDR3 is CASSPQGGHGNTEAFF. CDR3 in DNA: TGTGCCAGCAGCCCGCAGGGGGGACATGGGAACACTGAAGCTTTCTTT.

V is TRBV19 and J is TRBJ1-1; 8 nucleotides line up with TRBD1. V lost 4 bases to trimming and J lost 1 base; unmatched junction nucleotides: 8. The CDR3 covers 16 residues. From germline, CDR1 is LNHDA and CDR2 SQIVND (reference sequence). For the CDR3, the DNA is TGTGCCAGTAGTACGCGAACCGGGACAGGGAACACTGAAGCTTTCTTT. As protein: CASSTRTGTGNTEAFF.

The chain uses TRBV7-9 and TRBJ2-5, with 14 bases aligning to TRBD2. Trimming took 6 bases from V and 1 from J; bases not matched to a gene: 4. The CDR3 covers 16 residues. Germline CDR1 and CDR2: SEHNR and FQNEAQ (reference sequence). Here the CDR3 DNA reads TGTGCCAGCAGGAGCGGGACTAGCGGGGGCCAAGAGACCCAGTACTTC. Translation gives CASRSGTSGGQETQYF.

This clone was detected only once. This chain uses TRBV7-2 with TRBJ2-7; 11 bases fit TRBD2. Trimming removed 5 bases from V and 6 bases from J; junction bases left unmatched: 21. The CDR3 covers 19 residues. CDR1 and CDR2 from the germline V gene are SGHTA and FQGNSA. CDR3 loop: CASSPGSGRLAGPGGEQYF. CDR3 nucleotides: TGTGCCAGCAGCCCCGGATCAGGTCGACTAGCGGGGCCAGGGGGCGAGCAGTACTTC.

This chain uses TRBV5-1 with TRBJ2-5; tentative D call: TRBD2 (5 bases). Trimming took off 3 bases at V and 2 bases at J, with 14 bases between the two ends. In germline, CDR1 is SGHRS, CDR2 YFSETQ. The CDR3 is 15 residues long. The CDR3 DNA follows: TGCGCCAGCAGCTCGACCTCCGGGATGCAAGAGACCCAGTACTTC. It codes for CASSSTSGMQETQYF.

The rearrangement links TRBV7-2 to TRBJ1-4, with D perhaps matching TRBD1 (6 bases). The CDR3 runs to 15 residues. The ends were cut back, 3 bases at V and 5 bases at J, with 13 bases in the middle. Germline assignment: CDR1 SGHTA and CDR2 FQGNSA. CDR3 DNA sequence: TGTGCCAGCAGCTTTACAGGGAGATCGAATGAAAAACTGTTTTTT. Encoded protein: CASSFTGRSNEKLFF. Full variable domain (outside the CDR3, taken from reference TRBV7-2 and TRBJ1-4): GAGVSQSPSNKVTEKGKDVELRCDPISGHTALYWYRQSLGQGLEFLIYFQGNSAPDKSGLPSDRFSAERTGGSVSTLTIQRTQQEDSAVYLCASSFTGRSNEKLFFGSGTQLSVL.

The chain uses TRBV18 and TRBJ2-3, with 7 positions matching TRBD1. This CDR3 comprises 15 residues. Germline CDR1 and CDR2: KGHSH and LQKENI. Germline trimming cut 3 bases from V and 4 bases from J; bases unmatched to any gene: 7. The CDR3 sequence: CASSPRQGAADTQYF. Here the CDR3 DNA reads TGTGCCAGCTCACCCCGACAGGGAGCGGCAGATACGCAGTATTTT.

This chain connects TRBV27 to TRBJ2-3; the D gene is possibly TRBD2 (5 bases). Germline V lookup: CDR1 MNHEY, CDR2 SMNVEV (reference sequence). This CDR3 region has 15 residues. V gave up 3 bases and J gave up 6 bases, with 16 bases separating them. CDR3 DNA sequence: TGTGCCAGCAGTTTCGGGGTAGCCTCCCGGGATACGCAGTATTTT. This encodes CASSFGVASRDTQYF.

The genes are TRBV9 and TRBJ1-2, with D unclear. CDR3 length: 15 amino acids. The V gene lost 0 bases and the J gene lost 2 bases, with 11 bases spanning the gap. CDR1 and CDR2 from the germline V gene are SGDLS and YYNGEE. CDR3 DNA sequence: TGTGCCAGCAGCGTAGATCTAAACCTGAACTATGGCTACACCTTC. Its translation is CASSVDLNLNYGYTF.

This chain's CDR3 is CASKAGANTGELFF. The CDR3 bases are TGTGCCAGCAAGGCGGGGGCCAACACCGGGGAGCTGTTTTTT. J is TRBJ2-2 and V is TRBV6-5; a weak D match, TRBD2 (7 bases). V was cut by 7 bases and J by 2 bases, with 11 bases left in between. The CDR3 length is 14 residues. CDR1 and CDR2 from the germline V gene are MNHEY and SVGAGI.

The V and J genes are TRBV19 and TRBJ2-2; D may be TRBD1 (6 bases). The CDR3 contains 17 residues. Germline CDR1 reads LNHDA; CDR2 reads SQIVND (reference sequence). Trimming took off 5 bases at V and 0 bases at J, with 16 bases between the two ends. In nucleotides, the CDR3 is TGTGCCAGTAGTCCTCTCTACAGGGAAGCGAACACCGGGGAGCTGTTTTTT. Its protein product is CASSPLYREANTGELFF. The full variable domain, completed using reference TRBV19 and TRBJ2-2, is DGGITQSPKYLFRKEGQNVTLSCEQNLNHDAMYWYRQDPGQGLRLIYYSQIVNDFQKGDIAEGYSVSREKKESFPLTVTSAQKNPTAFYLCASSPLYREANTGELFFGEGSRLTVL.

V usage is TRBV19 and J usage is TRBJ2-3; 7 nucleotides align to TRBD2. The CDR3 spans 15 residues. Trimming removed 5 bases from V and 4 bases from J; junction bases left unmatched: 9. Germline V lookup: CDR1 LNHDA, CDR2 SQIVND (reference sequence). In DNA form, the CDR3 reads TGTGCCAGTAGTCTCACCACGGGGGGACCAGATACGCAGTATTTT. Translation gives CASSLTTGGPDTQYF.

This clone was seen just once. This chain joins TRBV5-1 and TRBJ2-1; D remains ambiguous. The germline V and J ends were trimmed by 5 bases and 5 bases, with 14 bases remaining between them. This CDR3 is built from 14 residues. Germline values: CDR1 SGHRS, CDR2 YFSETQ. CDR3: CASSIQRSHNEQFF. The CDR3 nucleotides are TGCGCCAGCAGTATTCAGCGATCCCACAATGAGCAGTTCTTC. The complete variable domain, with remaining parts taken from reference TRBV5-1 and TRBJ2-1, reads KAGVTQTPRYLIKTRGQQVTLSCSPISGHRSVSWYQQTPGQGLQFLFEYFSETQRNKGNFPGRFSGRQFSNSRSEMNVSTLELGDSALYLCASSIQRSHNEQFFGPGTRLTVL.

The rearrangement links TRBV11-1 to TRBJ2-2, with TRBD1 as a possible D gene (6 bases). Germline V CDR1 and CDR2: SGHAT, FQDESV (reference sequence). V was shortened by 5 bases and J by 4 bases, with 17 bases between the two germline ends. CDR3 size: 16 residues. CDR3 coding DNA: TGTGCCAGCAGCCCCCCCCGAGGGGGATCCACCGGGGAGCTGTTTTTT. Residues: CASSPPRGGSTGELFF. Full variable domain (outside the CDR3, taken from reference TRBV11-1 and TRBJ2-2): EAEVAQSPRYKITEKSQAVAFWCDPISGHATLYWYRQILGQGPELLVQFQDESVVDDSQLPKDRFSAERLKGVDSTLKIQPAELGDSAMYLCASSPPRGGSTGELFFGEGSRLTVL.

This CDR3 is CATSRPGTSYYNEQFF. The CDR3 coding sequence is TGTGCCACCAGCAGGCCCGGGACTAGCTATTACAATGAGCAGTTCTTC. The V gene is TRBV15, the J gene TRBJ2-1, with 9 bases fitting TRBD2. J lost 4 bases, V lost 3 bases, and 7 bases had no gene match. The CDR3 covers 16 residues. The V gene's germline CDR1 is LNHNV and CDR2 YYDKDF (reference sequence).

V and J are TRBV27 and TRBJ1-2; a weak D match, TRBD1 (6 bases). This CDR3 is built from 14 residues. CDR1 and CDR2 (germline): MNHEY, SMNVEV (reference sequence). V dropped 0 bases and J dropped 3 bases, with 8 bases sitting between them. CDR3 residues: CASSLSQGYYGYTF. CDR3 nucleotides: TGTGCCAGCAGTTTATCGCAGGGGTACTATGGCTACACCTTC.